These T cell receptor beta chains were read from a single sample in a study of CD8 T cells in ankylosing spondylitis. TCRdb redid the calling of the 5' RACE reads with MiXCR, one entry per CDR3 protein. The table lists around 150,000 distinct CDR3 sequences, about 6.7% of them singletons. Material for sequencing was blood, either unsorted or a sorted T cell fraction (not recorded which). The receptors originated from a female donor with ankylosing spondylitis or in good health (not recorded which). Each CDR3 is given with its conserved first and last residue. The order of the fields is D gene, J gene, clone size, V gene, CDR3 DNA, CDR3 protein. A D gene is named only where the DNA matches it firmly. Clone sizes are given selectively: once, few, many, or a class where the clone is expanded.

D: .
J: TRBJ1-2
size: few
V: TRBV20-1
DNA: TGCAGTGCTAGAGTGCAGGGTACTAACTATGGCTACACCTTC
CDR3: CSARVQGTNYGYTF

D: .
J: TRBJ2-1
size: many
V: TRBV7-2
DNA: TGTGCCAGCAGCTGGGAACGTCATGAGCAGTTCTTC
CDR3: CASSWERHEQFF

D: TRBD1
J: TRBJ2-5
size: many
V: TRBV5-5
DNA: TGTGCCAGCAGTTGGGACAGGGCTGGGGAGACCCAGTACTTC
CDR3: CASSWDRAGETQYF

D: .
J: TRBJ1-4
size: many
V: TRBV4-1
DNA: TGCGCCAGCAGTCGCGAGCCAGGGGCAGTTAGCGAAAAACTGTTTTTT
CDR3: CASSREPGAVSEKLFF

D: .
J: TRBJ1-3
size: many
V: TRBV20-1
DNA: TGCAGTGCTAGGATGGGGCTTAATCCTGGAAACACCATATATTTT
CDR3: CSARMGLNPGNTIYF

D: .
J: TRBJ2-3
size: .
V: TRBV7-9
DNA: TGTGCCAGCAGCTACCTGACAGATACGCAGTATTTT
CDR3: CASSYLTDTQYF

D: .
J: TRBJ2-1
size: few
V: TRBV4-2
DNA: TGTGCCAGCAGCCATATCGGGACTCTCAATGAGCAGTTCTTC
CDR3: CASSHIGTLNEQFF

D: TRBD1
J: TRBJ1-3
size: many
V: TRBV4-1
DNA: TGCGCCAGCAGCCATAGGACAGGGAGGGAATCTGGAAACACCATATATTTT
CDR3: CASSHRTGRESGNTIYF

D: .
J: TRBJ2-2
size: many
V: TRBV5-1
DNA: TGCGCCAGCAGCTTGCAGAACACCGGGGAGCTGTTTTTT
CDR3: CASSLQNTGELFF

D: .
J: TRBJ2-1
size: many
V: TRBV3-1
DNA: TGTGCCAGCAGCCAGCGGGGGCTCTCTTACAATGAGCAGTTCTTC
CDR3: CASSQRGLSYNEQFF

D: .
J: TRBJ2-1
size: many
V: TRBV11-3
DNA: TGTGCCAGCAGCTTAGAGGGTGGGATGTACAATGAGCAGTTCTTC
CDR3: CASSLEGGMYNEQFF

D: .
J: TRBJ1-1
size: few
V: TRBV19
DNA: TGTGCCAGTAGTATAGATCAGTATCGGGGGCCGGACACTGAAGCTTTCTTT
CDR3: CASSIDQYRGPDTEAFF

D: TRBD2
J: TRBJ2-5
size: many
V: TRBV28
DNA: TGTGCCAGCACCCACGGGGGGGGCGCGGAGACCCAGTACTTC
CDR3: CASTHGGGAETQYF

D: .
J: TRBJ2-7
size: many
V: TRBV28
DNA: TGTGCCAGCAGTCTAGCCTACGAGCAGTACTTC
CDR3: CASSLAYEQYF

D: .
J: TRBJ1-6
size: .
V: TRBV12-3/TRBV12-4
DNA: TGTGCCAGCAGTTTTTCAGGACCGAATTCACCCCTCCACTTT
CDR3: CASSFSGPNSPLHF

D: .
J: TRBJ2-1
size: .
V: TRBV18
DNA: TGTGCCAGCTCACCACCAGTGGTTTACAATGAGCAGTTCTTC
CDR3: CASSPPVVYNEQFF

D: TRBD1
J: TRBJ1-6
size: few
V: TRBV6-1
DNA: TGTGCCAGCAGCCCCCGACAGGGGGGAACACCCCTCCACTTT
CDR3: CASSPRQGGTPLHF

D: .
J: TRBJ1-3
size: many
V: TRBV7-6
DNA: TGTGCCAGCAGCATCACCCCGGACGGTGGAAACACCATATATTTT
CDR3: CASSITPDGGNTIYF

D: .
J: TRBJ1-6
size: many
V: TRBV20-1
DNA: TGCAGTGCTAGAGAGGGGAACAGGGTAGGGTCACCCCTCCACTTT
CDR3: CSAREGNRVGSPLHF

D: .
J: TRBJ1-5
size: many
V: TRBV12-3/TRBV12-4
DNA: TGTGCCAGCAGTTTGGCACAGGGCAATCAGCCCCAGCATTTT
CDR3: CASSLAQGNQPQHF

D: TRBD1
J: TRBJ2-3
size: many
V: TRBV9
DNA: TGTGCCAGCAGCCAGAGCGGGACAGGGGGATTCACAGATACGCAGTATTTT
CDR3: CASSQSGTGGFTDTQYF

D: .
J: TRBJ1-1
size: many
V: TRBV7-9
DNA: TGTGCCAGCAGCCAACAGAGTCTGCCGAACACTGAAGCTTTCTTT
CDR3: CASSQQSLPNTEAFF